The subject of this entry is one T cell receptor beta chain. Its antigen is unidentified. A clone one base away is much larger, so this may be a read error. Combining a sample-barcoded 5' primer with a J-beta primer mix, a second PCR ran for roughly 7 to 12 cycles. From the 5' RACE reads, TCRdb called clonotypes with MiXCR, one entry per CDR3 protein. This table holds about 2 million distinct CDR3 sequences, roughly 49% found once. The data were taken from a study of blood T cells in healthy people across ages. Study results and limitations: Higher diversity, along with more naive CD4+ cells, distinguished long-lived donors from aged donors. The donors' CMV status was not determined, possibly confounding changes in expanded clonotypes. Naive and antigen-experienced cells could not be conclusively compared, given unsorted PBMCs.

Sequencing used blood. The receptor was derived from a woman aged 40 to 50 in good health.

The CDR3 is CASSIGGTGYNEQFF. In DNA form, the CDR3 reads TGTGCCAGCAGCATAGGAGGGACAGGGTACAATGAGCAGTTCTTC. The chain recombines TRBV7-2 with TRBJ2-1; 9 positions agree with TRBD1. This CDR3 has 15 residues. Germline V gene data show CDR1 as SGHTA and CDR2 as FQGNSA. The V gene end was trimmed by 5 bases and the J gene end by 4 bases; junction bases not matched to a gene: 6.